This T cell receptor (beta chain) was identified during a study of shared clonotypes between healthy human individuals. Overall study: Each donor's CD4 naive and CD4 memory cells filled three plates apiece, CD8 naive two, and CD8 memory one.

Only CD45RO-negative cells positively selected for CCR7 counted as naive CD8 cells, so terminally differentiated effector memory CD45RA+ cells were excluded. The deep-level immunoSEQ assay was used. The authors' processing: Filtering differed because ImmunoSEQ produced junction-only sequences that carried no quality scores. The repertoire was sequenced with immunoSEQ multiplex PCR; TCRdb's copy has only in-frame clones and lacks some. The V and J calls and clone size are taken from that table; D and trimming were inferred from the DNA. The sample contains roughly 2,000,000 clones, about 95% of which appear only once. Germline-derived CDR1 and CDR2 are SEHNR and FQNEAQ (reference sequence). The V and J ends lost 7 bases and 3 bases, in that order; junction bases with no gene match: 6. The length of the CDR3 is 14 residues.

Sequenced sample: naive CD8+ T cells sorted from blood. The chain joins TRBV7-9 to TRBJ2-1; TRBD2 matches at 7 bases. This receptor was taken from a man between 18 and 29 years old in good health. CDR3 in amino acids: CASTIAGYYNEQFF. For the CDR3, the DNA is TGTGCCAGCACTATAGCGGGTTACTACAATGAGCAGTTCTTC.